These T cell receptor beta chains were read from a single sample in a study of blood T cell repertoires in COVID-19. Only in-frame clones appear in the TCRdb table, and some are missing; sequencing was by immunoSEQ multiplex PCR. This table has 95,000 to 120,000 clones, roughly 85% appearing once. Sequenced material: peripheral blood. The receptors stem from a human donor in a cohort sampled during active COVID-19. Both conserved end residues are part of each CDR3. The D gene is left open where the match is weak. Rows give clone size only sometimes, using once, few, many, or a class for an expanded clone.

J | length | size | D | V | DNA | CDR3
TRBJ1-1 | 14 | . | . | TRBV7-2 | TGTGCCAGCAGCCCGACAGGAATGAACACTGAAGCTTTCTTT | CASSPTGMNTEAFF
TRBJ2-1 | 15 | . | TRBD2 | TRBV6-2/TRBV6-3 | TGTGCCAGCAGTTATAGCGGGGGGAGTTGGGATGAGCAGTTCTTC | CASSYSGGSWDEQFF
TRBJ2-1 | 13 | . | . | TRBV6-5 | TGTGCCAGCAGTTACTCGACGGGGTTTGAGCAGTTCTTC | CASSYSTGFEQFF
TRBJ2-6 | 16 | . | . | TRBV7-9 | TGTGCCAGCCCCGGGGGGCTGGGGCAAGGGGCCAACGTCCTGACTTTC | CASPGGLGQGANVLTF
TRBJ2-7 | 14 | few | TRBD2 | TRBV6-2/TRBV6-3 | TGTGCCAGCAGCCCGGGGGGAGCAGGGTACGAGCAGTACTTC | CASSPGGAGYEQYF
TRBJ2-2 | 15 | . | . | TRBV18 | TGTGCCAGCTCACCATCGCAGGATCGGACCGGGGAGCTGTTTTTT | CASSPSQDRTGELFF
TRBJ2-3 | 15 | . | . | TRBV24-1 | TGTGCCACCAGTGATGCGACAGGCCCCAATGATACGCAGTATTTT | CATSDATGPNDTQYF
TRBJ2-1 | 13 | . | . | TRBV7-8 | TGTGCCAGCAGCCCGAATGCTGCGGGCGAGCAGTTCTTC | CASSPNAAGEQFF
TRBJ2-3 | 13 | . | . | TRBV20-1 | TGCAGTGCTAGTTCAGCGGACACAGATACGCAGTATTTT | CSASSADTDTQYF
TRBJ2-2 | 16 | once | TRBD2 | TRBV4-3 | TGCGCCAGCAGCTACCGGTTTAGCGGGGCACCGGAGGTGCTGTTTTTT | CASSYRFSGAPEVLFF
TRBJ2-7 | 18 | . | TRBD1 | TRBV19 | TGTGCCAGTACCCCTCCCTATACGGACAGGGACCATGGGAGAGAGCAGTACTTC | CASTPPYTDRDHGREQYF
TRBJ1-5 | 13 | . | . | TRBV14 | TGTGCCAGCAGCCAAGGCGGGGCGCAGCCCCAGCATTTT | CASSQGGAQPQHF
TRBJ2-4 | 14 | once | . | TRBV14 | TGTGCCAGCAGCCAAAATCACGGGGGTAACATTCAGTACTTC | CASSQNHGGNIQYF
TRBJ1-4 | 14 | few | . | TRBV3-1/TRBV3-2 | TGTGCCAGCAGCCAAGTGGGCAGGGAAGAAAAACTGTTTTTT | CASSQVGREEKLFF
TRBJ1-3 | 14 | . | . | TRBV19 | TGTGCCAGTAGTACGGGTCTCTCTGGAAACACCATATATTTT | CASSTGLSGNTIYF
TRBJ1-1 | 15 | . | . | TRBV7-9 | TGTGCCAGCAGCTTGGGCAGGGGAAGGAACACTGAAGCTTTCTTT | CASSLGRGRNTEAFF
TRBJ2-7 | 15 | . | TRBD1 | TRBV10-3 | TGTGCCATTTCCGGAGGGACAGGGTTTTCCTACGAGCAGTACTTC | CAISGGTGFSYEQYF
TRBJ2-1 | 14 | once | . | TRBV6-1 | TGTGCCAGCAGTGAAGTTGGACAGTATAATGAGCAGTTCTTC | CASSEVGQYNEQFF
TRBJ2-1 | 16 | . | . | TRBV7-2 | TGTGCCAGCAGCCCCAGGGACACCGAAAAGGGCAATGAGCAGTTCTTC | CASSPRDTEKGNEQFF
TRBJ2-3 | 15 | . | . | TRBV11-2 | TGTGCCAGCAGCTTATTTCCAGGGGCAACAGATACGCAGTATTTT | CASSLFPGATDTQYF
TRBJ2-1 | 16 | . | . | TRBV5-1 | TGCGCCAGCAGCTTGTTCGGAGGGGGGGCCTACAATGAGCAGTTCTTC | CASSLFGGGAYNEQFF
TRBJ2-4 | 17 | . | . | TRBV5-4 | TGTGCCAGCAGCTCCCCCGCAGGGGCTGGAACCAAAAACATTCAGTACTTC | CASSSPAGAGTKNIQYF
TRBJ1-4 | 17 | . | . | TRBV4-1 | TGCGCCAGCAGTTCTACCCCCGCGGGGGGCTGGAATGAAAAACTGTTTTTT | CASSSTPAGGWNEKLFF
TRBJ2-7 | 16 | once | TRBD1 | TRBV4-2 | TGTGCCAGCAGCCAAGCGGCAGGGGACAGCTCCTACGAGCAGTACTTC | CASSQAAGDSSYEQYF
TRBJ1-3 | 15 | few | . | TRBV18 | TGTGCCAGCTCACCAATGGAGCAGTCCGGAAACACCATATATTTT | CASSPMEQSGNTIYF
TRBJ2-7 | 14 | . | . | TRBV21-1 | TGTGCCAGCAGCAAGCCGGACAGAGATTACGAGCAGTACTTC | CASSKPDRDYEQYF
TRBJ2-3 | 14 | . | . | TRBV2 | TGTGCCAGCAGTGAAGCGGGGGGGCGGGCTACGCAGTATTTT | CASSEAGGRATQYF
TRBJ2-7 | 15 | . | TRBD2 | TRBV6-5 | TGTGCCAGCAGCTCCCCAGGAGCGGGACTTGGCGAGCAGTACTTC | CASSSPGAGLGEQYF
TRBJ1-1 | 12 | . | . | TRBV25-1 | TGTGCCAGCAGCTGGGACACCTTGGGGGCTTTCTTT | CASSWDTLGAFF
TRBJ2-4 | 17 | . | TRBD2 | TRBV13 | TGTGCCAGCAGCCAACGGACTAGCGGAGTAGCCAAAAACATTCAGTACTTC | CASSQRTSGVAKNIQYF
TRBJ2-4 | 16 | many | . | TRBV11-2 | TGTGCCAGCAGCTTAGACAGGGGTCCAGCCAAAAACATTCAGTACTTC | CASSLDRGPAKNIQYF
TRBJ1-5 | 15 | . | TRBD1 | TRBV6-5 | TGTGCCAGCAGCCTGACAGGGGGAAGCAATCAGCCCCAGCATTTT | CASSLTGGSNQPQHF
TRBJ1-1 | 14 | . | . | TRBV7-6 | TGTGCCAGCAGCTTACGAGACAGGAACACTGAAGCTTTCTTT | CASSLRDRNTEAFF
TRBJ2-7 | 14 | . | . | TRBV21-1 | TGTGCCAGCAGCAAAGATGTTAGCCGCCACGAGCAGTACTTC | CASSKDVSRHEQYF
TRBJ1-1 | 14 | . | . | TRBV5-5 | TGTGCCAGCAGCCAGAGACAGGAATTGGCTGAAGCTTTCTTT | CASSQRQELAEAFF
TRBJ1-4 | 15 | . | . | TRBV5-8 | TGTGCCAGCAGCCCCGGGGTTCGGCTTGATGAAAAACTGTTTTTT | CASSPGVRLDEKLFF
TRBJ1-5 | 14 | . | . | TRBV9 | TGTGCCAGCAGCGTTGAGGGGGGGAATCAGCCCCAGCATTTT | CASSVEGGNQPQHF